These 5 T cell receptor beta chains were all obtained from the same sample, sequenced in a study of cytomegalovirus exposure and HLA in healthy donors. Amplification used 60 Vbeta primers and 13 Jbeta primers. Some clones are missing from TCRdb's copy, which holds only in-frame ones; the method was immunoSEQ multiplex PCR. The sample contains around 92,000 clones, about 85% of which appear only once. The sequenced sample was PBMCs. These receptors came from a girl aged 2 to 9 in good health and CMV-seropositive.

V and J are TRBV28 and TRBJ1-4; 7 bases line up with TRBD1. Germline V gene sequence: CDR1 MDHEN, CDR2 SYDVKM. The V gene end was trimmed by 6 bases and the J gene end by 8 bases; junction bases not matched to a gene: 6. CDR3 length: 13 residues. The DNA of the CDR3 is TGTGCCAGCAGAACAGGGGAGGAGGAAAAACTGTTTTTT. Amino acids: CASRTGEEEKLFF.

This CDR3 is CASSPRANTGELFF. The CDR3 DNA follows: TGTGCCAGCAGCCCTCGGGCGAACACCGGGGAGCTGTTTTTT. The chain recombines TRBV11-2 with TRBJ2-2; no reliable D call. The CDR3 spans 14 residues. Germline V gene sequence: CDR1 SGHAT, CDR2 FQNNGV. Trimming shortened V by 5 bases and J by 0 bases, and 7 bases separated the two germline ends.

CDR3 loop: CASSEAIGLAGGTEQFF. As DNA, the CDR3 is TGTGCCAGCAGTGAAGCGATCGGACTAGCGGGAGGGACTGAGCAGTTCTTC. The genes are TRBV6-1 and TRBJ2-1, with 15 bases lining up with TRBD2. With V trimmed by 0 bases and J by 9 bases, 6 bases remained unmatched. Germline V gene data show CDR1 as MNHNS and CDR2 as SASEGT. The CDR3 consists of 17 residues.

The J gene is TRBJ2-1, the V gene TRBV19; TRBD1 agrees at 8 bases. This CDR3 contains 15 residues. CDR1 and CDR2 (germline): LNHDA, SQIVND (reference sequence). J lost 0 bases, V lost 6 bases, and 4 bases had no gene match. The CDR3 bases are TGTGCCAGTAGAACAGGGGGAAGCTCCTACAATGAGCAGTTCTTC. Translating gives CASRTGGSSYNEQFF.

The chain couples TRBV29-1 to TRBJ2-3; 9 bases are shared with TRBD1. After removal of 6 bases from V and 1 base from J, the junction contained 11 bases not matched to a gene. The CDR3 has 16 amino acids. Looked up from germline, CDR1 is SQVTM and CDR2 is ANQGSEA. The CDR3 DNA follows: TGCAGCGTAGCTAAGAACCGGGACAGGGGCACAGATACGCAGTATTTT. Translated, it gives CSVAKNRDRGTDTQYF.